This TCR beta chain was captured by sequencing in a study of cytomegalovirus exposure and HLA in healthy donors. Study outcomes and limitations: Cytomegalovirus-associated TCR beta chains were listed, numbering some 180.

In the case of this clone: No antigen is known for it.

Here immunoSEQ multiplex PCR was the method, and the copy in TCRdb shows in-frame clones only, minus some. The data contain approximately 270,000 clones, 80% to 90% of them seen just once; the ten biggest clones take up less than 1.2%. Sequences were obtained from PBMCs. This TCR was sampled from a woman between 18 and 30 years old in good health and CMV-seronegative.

CDR3: CATRQEGRAEAFF. CDR3 nucleotide sequence: TGTGCCACCCGTCAAGAGGGGAGGGCTGAAGCTTTCTTT. The rearrangement links TRBV7-9 to TRBJ1-1; tentative D call: TRBD1 (5 bases). Germline V gene data show CDR1 as SEHNR and CDR2 as FQNEAQ (reference sequence). With 10 bases removed from V and 6 bases from J, the gap between germline ends came to 18 bases. The CDR3 is made up of 13 amino acids. The full variable domain, with the rest looked up from reference TRBV7-9 and TRBJ1-1, is DTGVSQNPRHKITKRGQNVTFRCDPISEHNRLYWYRQTLGQGPEFLTYFQNEAQLEKSRLLSDRFSAERPKGSFSTLEIQRTEQGDSAMYLCATRQEGRAEAFFGQGTRLTVV.